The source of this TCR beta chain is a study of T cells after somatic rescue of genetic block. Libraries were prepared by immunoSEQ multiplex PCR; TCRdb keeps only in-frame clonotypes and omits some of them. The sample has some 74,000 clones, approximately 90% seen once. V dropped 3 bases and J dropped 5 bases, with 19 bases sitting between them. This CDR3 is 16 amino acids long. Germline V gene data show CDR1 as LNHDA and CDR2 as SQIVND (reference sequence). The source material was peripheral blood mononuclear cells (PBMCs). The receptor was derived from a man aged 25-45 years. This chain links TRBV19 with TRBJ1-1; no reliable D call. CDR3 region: CASSMLLAATWTEAFF. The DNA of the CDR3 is TGTGCCAGTAGTATGTTGTTGGCGGCCACTTGGACTGAAGCTTTCTTT.